The entry below gives a single T cell receptor (beta chain) sequence along with its context. This specimen comes from a study of blood T cells in healthy people across ages. Sample-barcoded 5' priming and a J-beta primer mix drove a second PCR of roughly 6 to 12 cycles. MiXCR, run by TCRdb on the 5' RACE reads, gives a single entry per CDR3 protein. In the table there are 790,000 or so distinct CDR3 sequences, about 56% of which are singletons. Healthy individuals of Caucasian origin from Russia, aged roughly 6 to 100, served as donors. CDR1 is MNHEY, CDR2 SVGEGT, per germline. This CDR3 spans 14 amino acids. Trimming removed 6 bases from V and 2 bases from J, with 14 bases in between.

The chain has TRBV6-2 or TRBV6-3 and TRBJ2-7, with TRBD2 as a possible D gene (5 bases). Sequenced input: blood. This receptor was obtained from a man aged 35 to 55 in good health. CDR3 protein: CASRPPGSTYEQYF. The CDR3 nucleotides are TGTGCCAGCAGACCCCCGGGAAGCACCTACGAGCAGTACTTC.